One and the same sample provided the 24 T cell receptor beta chains below, sequenced in a study of cytomegalovirus exposure and HLA in healthy donors. Vbeta (60) and Jbeta (13) primers were used in the PCR. This table comes from immunoSEQ multiplex PCR, and its TCRdb copy is limited to in-frame clones, with some not included. The sample features about 130,000 clones, with around 2.7% in its top ten. The sequenced sample was PBMCs. These receptors were collected from a young man in good health and CMV-seronegative.

This chain links TRBV6-1 with TRBJ2-7, with D perhaps TRBD2 (6 bases). This CDR3 comprises 13 residues. With 5 bases removed from V and 4 bases from J, the gap between germline ends came to 12 bases. Germline CDR1 is MNHNS and CDR2 is SASEGT. This CDR3 reads CASSWEAPYEQYF. The CDR3 region has the DNA TGTGCCAGCAGTTGGGAGGCCCCATACGAGCAGTACTTC.

The V call is TRBV4-2, the J call TRBJ2-3; 9 positions match TRBD2. Trimming cost V 3 bases and J 5 bases; bases outside gene matches: 6. From germline, CDR1 is LGHNA and CDR2 YNFKEQ. CDR3 length: 15 amino acids. This CDR3 reads CASSHWGLAIDTQYF. CDR3 in DNA: TGTGCCAGCAGCCACTGGGGACTAGCAATAGATACGCAGTATTTT.

As DNA, the CDR3 is TGTGCCAGCAGCACCGGACAGTCCTACGAGCAGTACTTC. Protein: CASSTGQSYEQYF. V gene TRBV5-5 combines with J gene TRBJ2-5; weak D call: TRBD1 (6 bases). The J call may be wrong; the DNA end is better matched by TRBJ2-7. Germline CDR1 is SGHKS and CDR2 is YYEKEE (reference sequence). This CDR3 has 13 residues.

J is TRBJ2-7 and V is TRBV28; 8 positions agree with TRBD1. CDR3 length: 12 residues. Looked up from germline, CDR1 is MDHEN and CDR2 is SYDVKM. V lost 4 bases to trimming and J lost 13 bases; unmatched junction nucleotides: 9. The CDR3 is CASSSQGAPPYF. CDR3 coding DNA: TGTGCCAGCAGTTCCCAGGGGGCGCCTCCCTACTTC.

The chain is built from TRBV27 and TRBJ2-5, with a possible D match to TRBD2 (5 bases). Germline V gene data show CDR1 as MNHEY and CDR2 as SMNVEV (reference sequence). The V gene lost 1 base and the J gene lost 5 bases, with 11 bases spanning the gap. The CDR3 consists of 14 residues. CDR3: CASSLYGRDETQYF. The CDR3 DNA is TGTGCCAGCAGTTTATACGGCCGGGATGAGACCCAGTACTTC.

The chain uses TRBV30 and TRBJ2-2, with D unresolved. The germline V gene encodes CDR1 GTSNPN and CDR2 SVGIG (reference sequence). V was shortened by 0 bases and J by 7 bases, with 6 bases between the two germline ends. The CDR3 is made up of 12 amino acids. CDR3: CAWSVRSGELFF. The CDR3 DNA reads TGTGCCTGGAGTGTACGTAGCGGGGAGCTGTTTTTT.

DNA for the CDR3: TGTGCCAGCAGTCAGGGCGGTTCCGTTTCCTACGAGCAGTACTTC. Translation gives CASSQGGSVSYEQYF. The chain is built from TRBV28 and TRBJ2-7, with a weak D call TRBD1 (5 bases). Germline V CDR1 and CDR2: MDHEN, SYDVKM. V lost 5 bases to trimming and J lost 1 base, with 15 bases between them. This CDR3 is 15 amino acids long.

The V gene is TRBV28, the J gene TRBJ1-4; the D gene is possibly TRBD1 (5 bases). V gave up 4 bases and J gave up 0 bases, with 24 bases separating them. Germline V gene sequence: CDR1 MDHEN, CDR2 SYDVKM. The CDR3 loop spans 20 amino acids. The CDR3 is CASSSLTKTDRPATNEKLFF. The CDR3, as DNA: TGTGCCAGCAGTTCCCTAACTAAGACCGACAGACCAGCAACTAATGAAAAACTGTTTTTT.

This chain uses TRBV7-2 with TRBJ1-1; no firm D call. CDR1 SGHTA and CDR2 FQGNSA come from the germline V gene. This CDR3 contains 15 residues. V was clipped by 3 bases and J by 4 bases, with 15 bases between them. The CDR3 DNA sequence: TGTGCCAGCAGCTTGTATGTTCAGGAAGGCACTGAAGCTTTCTTT. It is translated as CASSLYVQEGTEAFF.

The chain is built from TRBV5-1 and TRBJ2-1, with 10 bases matching TRBD2. The CDR3 has 16 amino acids. In germline, CDR1 is SGHRS, CDR2 YFSETQ. The V segment lost 1 base and the J segment 4 bases; nucleotides outside the gene matches: 5. The DNA for the CDR3 is TGCGCCAGCAGCTTGTCACCTAGCGGGAGTTACAATGAGCAGTTCTTC. Translated: CASSLSPSGSYNEQFF.

The rearrangement uses TRBV5-1 and TRBJ2-1, with TRBD2 matching 7 bases. The CDR3 covers 14 residues. The V gene's germline CDR1 is SGHRS and CDR2 YFSETQ. The V and J ends lost 2 bases and 7 bases, in that order; junction bases with no gene match: 6. This CDR3 reads CASSFPPGGNEQFF. In nucleotides, the CDR3 is TGCGCCAGCAGCTTCCCACCGGGAGGAAATGAGCAGTTCTTC.

CDR3 bases: TGTGCCAGCAGGGGGACAGGGAGAGAAAAACTGTTTTTT. Translation: CASRGTGREKLFF. The genes are TRBV7-9 and TRBJ1-4; 9 bases align to TRBD1. With 6 bases clipped from V and 8 bases from J, the junction kept 4 bases outside the gene matches. Germline assignment: CDR1 SEHNR and CDR2 FQNEAQ (reference sequence). The CDR3 is 13 amino acids.

The V call is TRBV19, the J call TRBJ2-3; possible D gene TRBD2, 6 bases. The CDR3 has 14 residues. V dropped 2 bases and J dropped 1 base, with 7 bases sitting between them. Germline V gene lookup returns CDR1 LNHDA and CDR2 SQIVND (reference sequence). Here the CDR3 DNA reads TGTGCCAGTAGTATATTAGCGGGCACAGATACGCAGTATTTT. Encoded protein: CASSILAGTDTQYF.

The V call is TRBV11-2, the J call TRBJ2-5, with 8 bases that match TRBD2. Germline V gene sequence: CDR1 SGHAT, CDR2 FQNNGV. This CDR3 is built from 14 residues. The V gene end was trimmed by 1 base and the J gene end by 9 bases; junction bases not matched to a gene: 7. Here the CDR3 reads CASSLGLAGGAQYF. CDR3 nucleotides: TGTGCCAGCAGCTTAGGGCTAGCGGGCGGGGCCCAGTACTTC.

The rearrangement joins TRBV19 to TRBJ2-2, with 14 positions matching TRBD2. The ends lost 5 bases at V and 6 bases at J; junction bases unmatched: 14. Germline V lookup: CDR1 LNHDA, CDR2 SQIVND (reference sequence). This CDR3 is built from 19 residues. The CDR3 sequence: CASSLKGRTSGRRAGELFF. The CDR3 bases are TGTGCCAGTAGTCTCAAAGGACGGACTAGCGGGAGGAGGGCCGGGGAGCTGTTTTTT.

The V gene is TRBV30, the J gene TRBJ2-3; 13 bases are a match to TRBD2. V lost 2 bases and J lost 0; bases outside the gene matches: 8. CDR1 and CDR2 from the germline V gene are GTSNPN and SVGIG (reference sequence). The CDR3 runs 18 residues. The CDR3 region is CAWSRGLAGYPSTDTQYF. The CDR3, as DNA: TGTGCCTGGAGTCGGGGACTAGCGGGGTATCCTAGCACAGATACGCAGTATTTT.

J is TRBJ2-4 and V is TRBV28, with D tentatively TRBD1 (6 bases). Germline values: CDR1 MDHEN, CDR2 SYDVKM. V dropped 3 bases and J dropped 5 bases, with 17 bases sitting between them. The CDR3 runs 16 residues. The CDR3 DNA reads as TGTGCCAGCAGTTTCATGGGTTGGGGGCCCGAAAACATTCAGTACTTC. This sequence encodes CASSFMGWGPENIQYF.

V gene TRBV28 combines with J gene TRBJ2-7, with 9 positions matching TRBD1. Germline V CDR1 and CDR2: MDHEN, SYDVKM. This CDR3 has 16 amino acids. Trimming took 5 bases from V and 6 from J; bases not matched to a gene: 14. In DNA form, the CDR3 reads TGTGCCAGCAGTCTGATTACCGGGACAGGGACAGGCGAGCAGTACTTC. Amino acids: CASSLITGTGTGEQYF.

This sequence joins TRBV28 and TRBJ2-7; the D is unclear. CDR1 and CDR2 from the germline V gene are MDHEN and SYDVKM. The CDR3 runs to 15 residues. V lost 6 bases to trimming and J lost 3 bases, with 18 bases between them. The CDR3 region is CASRKIMAADYEQYF. The CDR3 DNA reads TGTGCCAGCAGGAAAATTATGGCGGCAGACTACGAGCAGTACTTC.

The rearrangement uses TRBV27 and TRBJ2-7, with TRBD2 matching 9 bases. The CDR3 contains 17 residues. CDR1 is MNHEY, CDR2 SMNVEV, per germline (reference sequence). Unmatched junction bases numbered 13, after V lost 5 bases and J lost 2 bases. The CDR3 is CASSPRAVAGEPYEQYF. CDR3 bases: TGTGCCAGCAGTCCACGGGCGGTAGCGGGGGAGCCCTACGAGCAGTACTTC.

The chain couples TRBV5-1 to TRBJ1-1, with a weak D call TRBD1 (6 bases). V shed 0 bases and J shed 4 bases, with 10 bases lying between them. The CDR3 has 14 residues. CDR1 and CDR2 from the germline V gene are SGHRS and YFSETQ. The CDR3 loop is CASSLAQGFTEAFF. In nucleotides, the CDR3 is TGCGCCAGCAGCTTGGCGCAGGGGTTCACTGAAGCTTTCTTT. The whole variable domain, filled in from reference TRBV5-1 and TRBJ1-1, reads KAGVTQTPRYLIKTRGQQVTLSCSPISGHRSVSWYQQTPGQGLQFLFEYFSETQRNKGNFPGRFSGRQFSNSRSEMNVSTLELGDSALYLCASSLAQGFTEAFFGQGTRLTVV.

V gene TRBV5-1 combines with J gene TRBJ2-7, with 10 positions matching TRBD2. The CDR3 totals 13 residues. CDR1 SGHRS and CDR2 YFSETQ come from the germline V gene. V was pared by 7 bases and J by 1 base, with 2 bases of the junction left unmatched. The CDR3 is CASGTSVSYEQYF. DNA of the CDR3: TGCGCCAGCGGGACTAGCGTTTCCTACGAGCAGTACTTC.

This chain uses TRBV25-1 with TRBJ2-5, with a tentative D call TRBD1 (6 bases). Per germline, CDR1 MGHDK and CDR2 SYGVNS. The CDR3 consists of 17 residues. V was clipped by 3 bases and J by 2 bases, with 19 bases between them. Here the CDR3 reads CASSDLQDGRGQETQYF. The CDR3, as DNA: TGTGCCAGCAGTGACCTCCAAGACGGCAGGGGACAAGAGACCCAGTACTTC.

The chain employs TRBV5-4 and TRBJ2-1; D not certain. Germline V lookup: CDR1 SGHNT, CDR2 YYREEE (reference sequence). Trimming left V 4 bases short and J 7 bases short, with 21 bases between. The CDR3 runs to 16 residues. This CDR3 reads CASSQSQVKFVNEQFF. CDR3 DNA: TGTGCCAGCAGCCAGAGCCAGGTTAAGTTCGTGAATGAGCAGTTCTTC.